These T cell receptor beta chains were read from a single sample in a study of blood T cell repertoires in COVID-19. TCRdb's copy holds only in-frame clones and misses some; the assay was immunoSEQ multiplex PCR. Here the sample spans approximately 130,000 clones, approximately 84% being singletons. The source material was peripheral blood. These receptors all come from a human donor in a cohort sampled during active COVID-19. Each CDR3 is given with its conserved first and last residue. Fields, in order: V gene, J gene, D gene, clone size, CDR3 DNA, CDR3 protein. A D gene is named only where the DNA matches it firmly. Expanded clones get a size class; other rows say once, few or many, or leave the size out.

>TRBV6-1|TRBJ1-4|.|.
TGTGCCAGCAGTGACAGGGGCGGTAATGAAAAACTGTTTTTT
CASSDRGGNEKLFF
>TRBV6-5|TRBJ1-1|.|.
TGTGCCAGCAGTTTTTACAGCACTGAAGCTTTCTTT
CASSFYSTEAFF
>TRBV29-1|TRBJ1-5|.|.
TGCAGCGTTGGGGGGGGGAGAGGCAATCAGCCCCAGCATTTT
CSVGGGRGNQPQHF
>TRBV5-1|TRBJ2-5|TRBD2|.
TGCGCCAGCAGATTCGGGGGGACTCAAGAGACCCAGTACTTC
CASRFGGTQETQYF
>TRBV4-1|TRBJ2-3|TRBD2|.
TGCGCCAGCAGCCCGCGACTAGCGGGGGGGGGTAGCACAGATACGCAGTATTTT
CASSPRLAGGGSTDTQYF
>TRBV7-9|TRBJ1-6|.|few
TGTGCCAGCAGCTTAGATGTTAGCGGGGATTCACCCCTCCACTTT
CASSLDVSGDSPLHF
>TRBV6-5|TRBJ2-5|TRBD2|once
TGTGCCAGCAGCGGGACTAGCGGGAGAGAGACCCAGTACTTC
CASSGTSGRETQYF
>TRBV11-2|TRBJ2-7|TRBD2|.
TGTGCCAGCACAATGACTCGGACTAGAGACGAGCAGTACTTC
CASTMTRTRDEQYF
>TRBV19|TRBJ2-1|TRBD2|.
TGTGCCAGTAGTAAGGGGAGCGGGAGGGACAATGAGCAGTTCTTC
CASSKGSGRDNEQFF
>TRBV6-6|TRBJ1-5|.|few
TGTGCCAGCAGCCCAACGGGGGGCCTCAATCAGCCCCAGCATTTT
CASSPTGGLNQPQHF
>TRBV19|TRBJ2-2|TRBD1|.
TGTGCCAGTAAACCGGACAGGGTCGTCACCGGGGAGCTGTTTTTT
CASKPDRVVTGELFF
>TRBV11-1|TRBJ2-3|TRBD2|.
TGTGCCAGCAGCCTCCGGACTAGCGGGGGCACAGATACGCAGTATTTT
CASSLRTSGGTDTQYF
>TRBV24-1|TRBJ2-5|.|.
TGTGCCACCAGTGATGGCGGCGGGGAAGAGACCCAGTACTTC
CATSDGGGEETQYF
>TRBV5-6|TRBJ2-1|TRBD2|.
TGTGCCAGCAGCTCGGGACTAGCGGGGAGAAATGAGCAGTTCTTC
CASSSGLAGRNEQFF
>TRBV11-2|TRBJ2-1|.|.
TGTGCCAGCAGCTTAGGGGGCAGGAGTGAGCAGTTCTTC
CASSLGGRSEQFF
>TRBV5-1|TRBJ1-2|TRBD1|.
TGCGCCAGCAGCTCGGGACAGGGAAATAACTATGGCTACACCTTC
CASSSGQGNNYGYTF
>TRBV7-8|TRBJ1-3|.|.
TGTGCCAGCAGCTTATTGGGGCCGGGAAACACCATATATTTT
CASSLLGPGNTIYF
>TRBV27|TRBJ2-3|.|.
TGTGCCAGCAGTGGGAGTTATTTCAGGGGGGGCACAGATACGCAGTATTTT
CASSGSYFRGGTDTQYF
>TRBV5-4|TRBJ1-5|.|.
TGTGCCAGCAGCTTGGCAGGGCCAAATCAGCCCCAGCATTTT
CASSLAGPNQPQHF
>TRBV7-6|TRBJ2-1|.|.
TGTGCCAGCAGCCCAAGAGGACTGCCGGGGAATGAGCAGTTCTTC
CASSPRGLPGNEQFF
>TRBV11-2|TRBJ1-1|.|.
TGTGCCAGCAGTTACCCAGGGGAAGGGGAGAACACTGAAGCTTTCTTT
CASSYPGEGENTEAFF
>TRBV18|TRBJ1-2|.|.
TGTGCCAGCTCACCTTCCGGACAGCACTATGGCTACACCTTC
CASSPSGQHYGYTF
>TRBV10-2|TRBJ2-4|.|.
TGCGCCAGCAGTGAGTCGACTCGAATCGTCAAAAACATTCAGTACTTC
CASSESTRIVKNIQYF
>TRBV20-1|TRBJ1-2|.|once
TGCAGTGCTAACGGCGGCTATGGCTACACCTTC
CSANGGYGYTF
>TRBV25-1|TRBJ1-1|.|.
TGTGCCAGCAGTGGGTACGGGGGTACTGAAGCTTTCTTT
CASSGYGGTEAFF
>TRBV7-2|TRBJ1-3|.|.
TGTGCCAGCAGCTTAGATTATTTCTCTGGAAACACCATATATTTT
CASSLDYFSGNTIYF
>TRBV18|TRBJ2-7|TRBD1|.
TGTGCCAGCTCACCACGGACAGGGGGATTGGGGGAGCAGTACTTC
CASSPRTGGLGEQYF
>TRBV10-2|TRBJ1-6|.|.
TGCGCCAGCAGGGGCCGGACAGATTCACCCCTCCACTTT
CASRGRTDSPLHF
>TRBV5-1|TRBJ2-3|TRBD2|.
TGCGCCAGCAGGACACCCCAGGGGGGGACTAGCGCGCAGTATTTT
CASRTPQGGTSAQYF
>TRBV5-4|TRBJ1-2|.|once
TGTGCCAGCAGCTTGGAGGTGGGGAGGACCTATGGCTACACCTTC
CASSLEVGRTYGYTF
>TRBV5-6|TRBJ2-2|.|.
TGTGCCAGCAGCTCCCCCCGGGGGAACACCGGGGAGCTGTTTTTT
CASSSPRGNTGELFF
>TRBV2|TRBJ2-2|TRBD2|once
TGTGCCAGCAGTGACGCCCGGACTAGCGACACCGGGGAGCTGTTTTTT
CASSDARTSDTGELFF
>TRBV7-9|TRBJ2-7|.|.
TGTGCCAGCAGCCCAACGACAGAATCCGTTGAGGAGCAGTACTTC
CASSPTTESVEEQYF
>TRBV5-1|TRBJ2-7|TRBD1|.
TGCGCCAGCAGCTTGGAGGGGACAGGGACCTACGAGCAGTACTTC
CASSLEGTGTYEQYF
>TRBV5-1|TRBJ2-7|TRBD1|.
TGCGCCAGCAGCTGGGACGGGACAGGGTTGAATTACGAGCAGTACTTC
CASSWDGTGLNYEQYF
>TRBV20-1|TRBJ2-1|TRBD2|.
TGCAGTGCTAGTTCTCGGGAGGCGATCTCCAGCGATGAGCAGTTCTTC
CSASSREAISSDEQFF
>TRBV7-9|TRBJ2-5|.|.
TGTGCCAGCAGCTTGGTCGGGGAGACCCAGTACTTC
CASSLVGETQYF
>TRBV6-5|TRBJ2-5|.|once
TGTGCCAGCAGTTACCTCGGACACATCCAAGAGACCCAGTACTTC
CASSYLGHIQETQYF
>TRBV5-8|TRBJ2-2|TRBD1|.
TGTGCCAGCAGCTTGTCAGGGGGTGCGAACACCGGGGAGCTGTTTTTT
CASSLSGGANTGELFF
>TRBV7-6|TRBJ2-1|TRBD2|.
TGTGCCAGCAGTTCCACTAGCGGGGGGGTTTACAATGAGCAGTTCTTC
CASSSTSGGVYNEQFF
>TRBV18|TRBJ2-2|.|.
TGTGCCAGCTCACCACGCGGGCCTCCCGGGGAGCTGTTTTTT
CASSPRGPPGELFF
>TRBV30|TRBJ1-6|.|.
TGTGCCTGGGGCCGGGAGTCTCCGTTCCCCCTCCACTTT
CAWGRESPFPLHF
>TRBV28|TRBJ2-3|TRBD1|.
TGTGCCAGCAGTTTAGGGACAGGGGGAGGCACAGATACGCAGTATTTT
CASSLGTGGGTDTQYF
>TRBV2|TRBJ1-5|.|.
TGTGCCAGCAGCGCCGGGAGCGGGCAGCCCCAGCATTTT
CASSAGSGQPQHF
>TRBV29-1|TRBJ2-1|.|.
TGCAGCGTTTGGGGGGGCTCGAGTAATGAGCAGTTCTTC
CSVWGGSSNEQFF
>TRBV15|TRBJ2-4|.|.
TGTGCCACCAGCAGAGATCGTAGCAGGGGGGTGGAAAACATTCAGTACTTC
CATSRDRSRGVENIQYF
>TRBV12-3/TRBV12-4|TRBJ2-1|.|.
TGTGCCAGCAGTCCCAGGGTGGTGCAGTTCTTC
CASSPRVVQFF
>TRBV3-1/TRBV3-2|TRBJ1-1|.|.
TGTGCCAGCAGTCAAGCTGGAGACACTGAAGCTTTCTTT
CASSQAGDTEAFF
>TRBV2|TRBJ2-3|TRBD1|.
TGTGCCAGCAGTGGACAGGGGGGGACGGATACGCAGTATTTT
CASSGQGGTDTQYF
>TRBV7-9|TRBJ2-3|TRBD1|.
TGTGCCAGCAGCTACGGACAGGGGGCTGCAGATACGCAGTATTTT
CASSYGQGAADTQYF
>TRBV3-1/TRBV3-2|TRBJ2-5|TRBD2|few
TGTGCCAGCAGCCCGGGACTAGCGGGGGGGCAAGAGACCCAGTACTTC
CASSPGLAGGQETQYF
>TRBV19|TRBJ1-4|TRBD1|.
TGTGCCTCAGAGGACAGGGGAGTGGAGGAAAAACTGTTTTTT
CASEDRGVEEKLFF
>TRBV19|TRBJ1-1|.|.
TGTGCCAGTAGTATAGTCCCCCAGGGCAACACTGAAGCTTTCTTT
CASSIVPQGNTEAFF
>TRBV4-1|TRBJ1-5|TRBD1|.
TGCGCCAGCAGCCAAGATGGACAGGGTACAGATCAGCCCCAGCATTTT
CASSQDGQGTDQPQHF
>TRBV10-3|TRBJ2-7|TRBD2|.
TGTGCCATCAGTCGAATTCTCCCTAGCGGGGGGGCGGGCTACGAGCAGTACTTC
CAISRILPSGGAGYEQYF
>TRBV5-1|TRBJ2-7|.|.
TGCGCCACCCGGGAACTAGGGGAGCAGTACTTC
CATRELGEQYF
>TRBV30|TRBJ1-2|.|.
TGTGCCTGGAGTGTAGATTGGGTGCGGGGCTACACCTTC
CAWSVDWVRGYTF
>TRBV10-3|TRBJ1-2|.|.
TGTGCCATCAATTCCCAGGGGAACTATGGCTACACCTTC
CAINSQGNYGYTF